The 9 T cell receptor beta chains listed next were all sequenced from one sample in a study of graft-versus-host responses after intestinal transplantation. Their specific antigens are unknown. The repertoire was sequenced with immunoSEQ multiplex PCR; TCRdb's copy has only in-frame clones and lacks some. The top ten clones hold 0.11% of a sample with approximately 100,000 clones, almost 90% of them seen once. The specimen was unstimulated CD4+ T cells sorted from spleen or lymph node cells, collected before intestinal transplant. The source is a human donor who received an intestinal transplant.

J is TRBJ2-3 and V is TRBV5-1; D gene uncertain. CDR3 length equals 16 residues. Germline loops: CDR1 SGHRS, CDR2 YFSETQ. V gave up 4 bases and J gave up 0 bases, with 15 bases separating them. Written as DNA, the CDR3 is TGCGCCAGCAGCAAACGTGGCTTCCCTAGCACAGATACGCAGTATTTT. This gives the protein CASSKRGFPSTDTQYF.

The chain carries TRBV11-3 and TRBJ2-3; 7 nucleotides agree with TRBD2. V lost 1 base to trimming and J lost 5 bases; unmatched junction nucleotides: 3. There are 14 residues in the CDR3. Germline V CDR1 and CDR2: SGHNT, YENEEA. The DNA for the CDR3 is TGTGCCAGCAGCTTAGCCAGCGGGGAAGATACGCAGTATTTT. This sequence encodes CASSLASGEDTQYF. Combining the CDR3 with reference TRBV11-3 and TRBJ2-3 gives the whole variable domain EAGVVQSPRYKIIEKKQPVAFWCNPISGHNTLYWYLQNLGQGPELLIRYENEEAVDDSQLPKDRFSAERLKGVDSTLKIQPAELGDSAVYLCASSLASGEDTQYFGPGTRLTVL.

This chain joins TRBV6-5 and TRBJ2-1, with 7 bases aligning to TRBD1. The CDR3 is 13 residues long. CDR1 MNHEY and CDR2 SVGAGI come from the germline V gene. The trim removed 6 bases at V and 9 bases at J, leaving 8 bases unmatched. CDR3 sequence reads: CASSEGAVGEQFF. CDR3 in DNA: TGTGCCAGCAGCGAGGGGGCGGTGGGTGAGCAGTTCTTC.

The chain employs TRBV5-1 and TRBJ2-7, with a weak D call TRBD1 (6 bases). Looked up from germline, CDR1 is SGHRS and CDR2 is YFSETQ. Trimming removed 0 bases at V and 1 base at J, with 11 bases between. CDR3 length: 15 residues. The CDR3 sequence: CASSLGGTWSYEQYF. In nucleotides, the CDR3 is TGCGCCAGCAGCTTGGGAGGGACATGGTCCTACGAGCAGTACTTC.

The gene calls are TRBV29-1 and TRBJ2-1; 8 bases map to TRBD2. The J segment lost 8 bases and the V segment lost 3 bases, leaving 3 bases of the junction unmatched. The CDR3 consists of 12 residues. Germline lookup yields CDR1 SQVTM and CDR2 ANQGSEA. CDR3 residues: CSVDRGGYEQFF. The CDR3, as DNA: TGCAGCGTTGATCGGGGGGGTTATGAGCAGTTCTTC.

This CDR3 reads CASSTIRDSNSPLHF. The CDR3 DNA follows: TGTGCCAGCTCAACTATCCGGGACAGCAATTCACCCCTCCACTTT. The chain links TRBV18 to TRBJ1-6; 7 nucleotides match TRBD1. CDR3 length: 15 residues. With V trimmed by 5 bases and J by 7 bases, 8 bases remained unmatched. CDR1 is KGHSH and CDR2 is LQKENI in the germline V gene.

This clone showed up just a few times. The CDR3 DNA follows: TGTGCCAGCAGCGAACCGGGGTGGGCCTCCTACGAGCAGTACTTC. This encodes CASSEPGWASYEQYF. This chain links TRBV25-1 with TRBJ2-7; weak D call: TRBD2 (5 bases). V gave up 6 bases and J gave up 0 bases, with 15 bases separating them. Germline V gives CDR1 MGHDK, CDR2 SYGVNS. This CDR3 spans 15 amino acids.

This chain joins TRBV6-5 and TRBJ2-7; 7 bases align to TRBD1. CDR1 is MNHEY, CDR2 SVGAGI, per germline. The CDR3 loop spans 15 amino acids. Trimming removed 5 bases from V and 1 base from J; junction bases left unmatched: 8. The CDR3 nucleotides are TGTGCCAGCAGTACACACCCGACAGGGTCCTACGAGCAGTACTTC. It encodes CASSTHPTGSYEQYF.

The chain combines TRBV4-1 with TRBJ2-7, with D possibly TRBD2 on 5 matching bases. The CDR3 runs 15 residues. Germline-derived CDR1 and CDR2 are MGHRA and YSYEKL. V lost 4 bases, J lost 3 bases, and 16 bases lay in between. The CDR3: CASSPEGGNYYEQYF. The CDR3 bases are TGCGCCAGCAGCCCTGAGGGTGGCAATTACTACGAGCAGTACTTC.